These 29 T cell receptor beta chains were all obtained from the same sample, sequenced in a study of T cells in women clearing cervical HPV infection. Generated by immunoSEQ multiplex PCR, the TCRdb table keeps only in-frame clones and is missing some. The sample data list about 36,000 clones. Source material: blood buffy coat. These receptors originate from a woman aged 18 to 75 with a cervical HPV16 infection that either progressed to CIN3+ or cleared (not recorded which).

CDR3 DNA, as far as it was read: TGTGCCAGCAGTCAAGAATTTAGCTCCTACAATGAG. It translates to CASSQEFSSYNE. The complete CDR3 reads CASSQEFSSYNEQFF. The rearrangement uses TRBV6-4 and TRBJ2-1; D ambiguous. With the read ending 3 residues before the CDR3 end, the germline J gene is used to fill in that end. V was pared by 5 bases and J by 0 bases, with 11 bases between. Germline V gene sequence: CDR1 MRHNA, CDR2 SNTAGT. The CDR3 runs to 15 residues.

CDR3 bases read: TGCAGTGCCCGGACAGTGGAGACC. This gives the protein CSARTVET. The whole CDR3 protein reads CSARTVETQYF. The V and J genes are TRBV20-1 and TRBJ2-5, with D tentatively TRBD1 (6 bases). The DNA ends 3 residues before the CDR3 does, and the rest of the CDR3 is filled in from the germline J gene. Germline V lookup: CDR1 DFQATT, CDR2 SNEGSKA (reference sequence). The CDR3 runs to 11 residues. Trimming stripped 6 bases from V and 5 bases from J, with 10 bases between.

A word on this clone: Read sequence stops 3 residues before the CDR3 end, and the germline J gene provides the missing end. The chain couples TRBV5-6 to TRBJ2-7; D is ambiguous. The germline V and J ends were trimmed by 0 bases and 3 bases, with 10 bases remaining between them. This CDR3 region has 14 residues. The germline CDR1 and CDR2 sequences are SGHDT and YYEEEE. CDR3 bases read: TGTGCCAGCAGCTTGGGGCTAGGATTCTACGAG. It specifies CASSLGLGFYE. The complete CDR3 sequence is CASSLGLGFYEQYF.

With respect to this clone: The CDR3 goes on 3 residues after the read ends, and that part is filled in from the germline J gene. The chain has TRBV7-9 and TRBJ1-4; the D gene is possibly TRBD1 (5 bases). CDR3 length: 14 amino acids. V lost 5 bases, J lost 0 bases, and 7 bases lay in between. The germline gives CDR1 SEHNR, CDR2 FQNEAQ (reference sequence). The CDR3 bases that were read are TGTGCCAGCAGCCCGGGGGCAACTAATGAAAAA. It yields the protein CASSPGATNEK. The full CDR3 is CASSPGATNEKLFF.

With regard to this clone: The DNA ends 3 residues before the CDR3 does, and the rest of the CDR3 is filled in from the germline J gene. The chain carries TRBV7-8 and TRBJ2-3; 8 bases align to TRBD1. J lost 3 bases, V lost 6 bases, and 5 bases had no gene match. CDR3 size: 14 residues. Germline CDR1 is SGHVS and CDR2 is FQNEAQ. The CDR3 region is CASSRQGSTDTQYF. CDR3 DNA (partial): TGTGCCAGCAGTCGACAGGGGAGTACAGATACG.

Note on this clone: The CDR3 end is not reached by the read, which stops 3 residues before it; the germline J gene fills it in. This chain links TRBV30 with TRBJ2-1; TRBD2 aligns across 9 bases. The CDR3 is 15 amino acids. J was trimmed by 7 bases and V by 3 bases; bases with no gene match: 10. Germline values: CDR1 GTSNPN, CDR2 SVGIG (reference sequence). CDR3 DNA, as far as it was read: TGTGCCTGGAGCTGGGGGGCTAGCGGGGAAAATGAG. Translating it yields CAWSWGASGENE. In full, the CDR3 is CAWSWGASGENEQFF.

As for this clone: The read halts 3 residues ahead of the CDR3 end, with the missing end drawn from the germline J gene. The J gene is TRBJ1-2, the V gene TRBV7-2, with D perhaps matching TRBD1 (6 bases). Germline lookup yields CDR1 SGHTA and CDR2 FQGNSA. The CDR3 runs 13 residues. V was clipped by 5 bases and J by 4 bases, with 11 bases between them. The CDR3 region is CASSTRQAYGYTF. The part of the CDR3 DNA that was read is TGTGCCAGCAGCACCCGACAGGCCTATGGC.

A note on this clone: The read comes to an end 3 residues before the CDR3 does, leaving the germline J gene to fill in the end. The chain carries TRBV11-2 and TRBJ2-7; D is ambiguous. Per the germline V gene, CDR1 is SGHAT and CDR2 is FQNNGV. The length of the CDR3 is 14 residues. V lost 3 bases and J lost 4, with 13 bases in between. CDR3 DNA, as far as it was read: TGTGCCAGCAGCTTTGTGCTGTCGGGTTACGAG. Translated, it gives CASSFVLSGYE. The full CDR3 is CASSFVLSGYEQYF.

Remarks on this clone: Coverage ceases 3 residues before the CDR3 finishes, and the germline J gene fills in the end. This chain connects TRBV6-1 to TRBJ2-3, with TRBD2 identical over 7 bases. Germline V lookup: CDR1 MNHNS, CDR2 SASEGT. The CDR3 loop spans 14 amino acids. The DNA read from the CDR3 is TGTGCCAGCAGTGTTTCAGGGAGGGAAGAGACG. Amino acids: CASSVSGREET. From start to end, the CDR3 is CASSVSGREETQYF.

In the case of this clone: The read falls 3 residues short of the CDR3 end, and the missing part is taken from the germline J gene. The chain has TRBV18 and TRBJ1-2, with D perhaps matching TRBD1 (6 bases). Germline CDR1 is KGHSH and CDR2 is LQKENI. This CDR3 has 13 residues. The CDR3 bases that were read are TGTGCCAGCTCAGGCGAACAGGGCGGAGAC. Amino acids: CASSGEQGGD. The CDR3 in its entirety is CASSGEQGGDYTF.

Of note for this clone: The read comes to an end 3 residues before the CDR3 does, leaving the germline J gene to fill in the end. V and J are TRBV7-8 and TRBJ1-4, with TRBD1 as a possible D gene (5 bases). The V end was cut by 1 base, the J end by 7 bases, with 10 bases between. CDR3 size: 14 residues. Per the germline V gene, CDR1 is SGHVS and CDR2 is FQNEAQ. This CDR3 reads CASSLGGVGEKLFF. The covered CDR3 bases are TGTGCCAGCAGCTTAGGAGGGGTGGGTGAAAAA.

Note on this clone: The read is 3 residues too short to cover the CDR3 end, so that end is filled in from the germline J gene. The chain couples TRBV5-8 to TRBJ2-3, with 7 nucleotides matching TRBD1. The CDR3 totals 14 residues. Germline V gene data show CDR1 as SGHTS and CDR2 as YDEGEE. CDR3 in amino acids: CASSIWTGKETQYF. The part of the CDR3 DNA that was read is TGTGCCAGCAGCATCTGGACAGGAAAAGAGACG.

On this clone: The read falls 3 residues short of the CDR3 end, and the missing part is taken from the germline J gene. The chain combines TRBV7-2 with TRBJ2-5; no clear D. The CDR3 runs to 14 residues. Germline-derived CDR1 and CDR2 are SGHTA and FQGNSA. V shed 3 bases and J shed 0 bases, with 8 bases lying between them. The CDR3 reads CASSLARYQETQYF. The part of the CDR3 DNA that was read is TGTGCCAGCAGCTTGGCAAGGTACCAAGAGACC.

Remarks on this clone: The read ends 3 residues shy of where the CDR3 ends; the end is completed using the germline J gene. The chain couples TRBV6-4 to TRBJ1-5; tentative D call: TRBD1 (6 bases). This CDR3 spans 17 amino acids. V was cut by 2 bases and J by 4 bases, with 18 bases left in between. Germline CDR1 reads MRHNA; CDR2 reads SNTAGT. The CDR3 is CASSDPDRLGLNQPQHF. CDR3 bases read: TGTGCCAGCAGTGACCCCGACAGGCTGGGGTTAAATCAGCCC.

A note on this clone: The read finishes 3 residues shy of the CDR3 end, and the germline J gene is used to complete it. The V and J genes are TRBV19 and TRBJ2-4, with D perhaps TRBD1 (6 bases). Germline V gives CDR1 LNHDA, CDR2 SQIVND (reference sequence). The CDR3 has 18 residues. The chain's CDR3 is CASSMRSLGQGSNYGQYF. Partial CDR3 DNA: TGTGCCAGTAGTATGCGGAGTCTCGGGCAGGGGTCCAACTATGGT.

CDR3 protein: CASSSSSANYGQYF. Partial CDR3 DNA: TGTGCCAGCAGCTCATCGAGTGCTAACTATGGT. V is TRBV7-9 and J is TRBJ2-4; D is undetermined. The DNA ends 3 residues before the CDR3 does, and the rest of the CDR3 is filled in from the germline J gene. This CDR3 is 14 amino acids long. Germline V gene data show CDR1 as SEHNR and CDR2 as FQNEAQ (reference sequence).

A note on this clone: The read stops 3 residues short of the end of the CDR3; the missing end is completed from the germline J gene. V usage is TRBV19 and J usage is TRBJ1-1, with D hard to call. V lost 4 bases, J lost 5 bases, and 17 bases lay in between. This CDR3 has 15 residues. The V gene's germline CDR1 is LNHDA and CDR2 SQIVND (reference sequence). CDR3: CASSTKTRGRTEAFF. Incomplete CDR3 DNA: TGTGCCAGTAGTACGAAGACCCGGGGTAGGACTGAA.

Notes on this clone: The sequence runs out 3 residues before the end of the CDR3; the remainder is reconstructed from the germline J gene. The rearrangement joins TRBV18 to TRBJ2-5; 9 nucleotides match TRBD1. CDR3 length equals 13 residues. V dropped 3 bases and J dropped 4; count of bases not matched to a gene: 0. Germline V gene lookup returns CDR1 KGHSH and CDR2 LQKENI. The CDR3 reads CASSPGQGETQYF. The CDR3 bases that were read are TGTGCCAGCTCACCGGGACAGGGAGAGACC.

Comment on this clone: Sequencing ends 3 residues short of the CDR3 end; the germline J gene provides the rest. The rearrangement links TRBV6-1 to TRBJ2-7; 7 bases are shared with TRBD1. V shed 1 base, J shed 6 bases, and the junction held 6 bases outside the gene matches. The CDR3 is 14 residues long. Germline CDR1 and CDR2: MNHNS and SASEGT. CDR3 bases read: TGTGCCAGCAGTGAAGTACAGGGGATCTCCGAG. It is translated as CASSEVQGISE. The CDR3 in its entirety is CASSEVQGISEQYF.

A remark on this clone: Read coverage stops 3 residues before the CDR3 terminus; the germline J gene supplies the remainder. The V gene is TRBV7-2, the J gene TRBJ1-4; the D gene is possibly TRBD1 (5 bases). The CDR3 covers 13 residues. Germline CDR1 and CDR2: SGHTA and FQGNSA. CDR3 bases read: TGTGCCAGCAGCCCTGGTGGGGTTGGGGCA. Translating it yields CASSPGGVGA. The whole CDR3 is CASSPGGVGALFF.

Details on this clone: The CDR3 end falls 3 residues outside the read, so it is completed with the germline J gene. The V gene is TRBV20-1, the J gene TRBJ2-5, with TRBD2 matching over 7 bases. Germline CDR1 and CDR2: DFQATT and SNEGSKA (reference sequence). V lost 3 bases to trimming and J lost 5 bases; unmatched junction nucleotides: 6. This CDR3 comprises 13 residues. CDR3: CSARGGTGETQYF. The covered CDR3 bases are TGCAGTGCTAGGGGGGGGACTGGGGAGACC.

As for this clone: Read coverage stops 3 residues before the CDR3 terminus; the germline J gene supplies the remainder. This chain connects TRBV5-1 to TRBJ1-6; D possibly corresponds to TRBD1 (6 bases). Between the trimmed V and J ends, which lost 7 bases and 9 bases, there was a span of 17 bases. The CDR3 covers 14 residues. Germline V gene data show CDR1 as SGHRS and CDR2 as YFSETQ. The CDR3 sequence: CASGSGDDGSPLHF. The CDR3 bases that were read are TGCGCCAGCGGATCAGGGGATGACGGTTCACCC.

With respect to this clone: The CDR3 is cut off 3 residues early in the read; its end comes from the germline J gene. The V and J genes are TRBV14 and TRBJ2-7, with 8 bases fitting TRBD2. This CDR3 is 16 amino acids long. J lost 2 bases, V lost 4 bases, and 10 bases had no gene match. The V gene's germline CDR1 is SGHDN and CDR2 FVKESK. CDR3 bases read: TGTGCCAGCAGCCCCCATAGCGGGGCCCCACCCTACGAG. Residues: CASSPHSGAPPYE. The full CDR3 protein is CASSPHSGAPPYEQYF.

For this clone: The read ends 3 residues early relative to the CDR3; the germline J gene fills the gap. The chain couples TRBV5-1 to TRBJ2-5; 9 positions match TRBD1. Per germline, CDR1 SGHRS and CDR2 YFSETQ. CDR3 length: 15 amino acids. V trimming: 4 bases; J trimming: 2 bases; junction bases outside the gene matches: 6. The CDR3 protein is CASSVGQGWQETQYF. Incomplete CDR3 DNA: TGCGCCAGCAGCGTGGGACAGGGTTGGCAAGAGACC. Drawing the rest from reference TRBV5-1 and TRBJ2-5, the complete variable domain is KAGVTQTPRYLIKTRGQQVTLSCSPISGHRSVSWYQQTPGQGLQFLFEYFSETQRNKGNFPGRFSGRQFSNSRSEMNVSTLELGDSALYLCASSVGQGWQETQYFGPGTRLLVL.

About this clone itself: The same CDR3 also results from other DNA sequences found in this sample. The CDR3 loop is CASSSGAGNTIYF. CDR3 DNA, as far as it was read: TGTGCCAGCAGCTCAGGGGCTGGAAACACC. V usage is TRBV7-9 and J usage is TRBJ1-3; TRBD1 might be the D (6 bases). The read falls 3 residues short of the CDR3 end, and the missing part is taken from the germline J gene. The CDR3 is 13 residues long. Per the germline V gene, CDR1 is SEHNR and CDR2 is FQNEAQ (reference sequence). Trimming left V 4 bases short and J 2 bases short, with 6 bases between.

Of note for this clone: With the read ending 3 residues before the CDR3 end, the germline J gene is used to fill in that end. The J gene is TRBJ2-2, the V gene TRBV7-3, with 8 bases identical to TRBD2. Trimming took 5 bases from V and 2 from J; bases not matched to a gene: 7. The CDR3 is 16 amino acids. CDR1 and CDR2 (germline): SGHTA, FQGTGA. The CDR3 is CASSPRGGLNTGELFF. The part of the CDR3 DNA that was read is TGTGCCAGCAGCCCTCGGGGGGGTTTAAACACCGGGGAG. Drawing the rest from reference TRBV7-3 and TRBJ2-2, the complete variable domain is GAGVSQTPSNKVTEKGKYVELRCDPISGHTALYWYRQSLGQGPEFLIYFQGTGAADDSGLPNDRFFAVRPEGSVSTLKIQRTERGDSAVYLCASSPRGGLNTGELFFGEGSRLTVL.

Comment on this clone: The read ends 3 residues shy of where the CDR3 ends; the end is completed using the germline J gene. The chain uses TRBV12-5 and TRBJ2-2; no clear D gene. CDR3 length equals 14 residues. V shed 0 bases and J shed 6 bases, with 8 bases lying between them. Germline values: CDR1 LGHNT, CDR2 FRNRAP. The CDR3 protein is CASGLVVSAGELFF. Partial CDR3 DNA: TGTGCTAGTGGTTTGGTGGTCAGCGCCGGGGAG.

Of note for this clone: From the germline J gene comes the end of the CDR3, since the read stops 3 residues before it. The gene calls are TRBV20-1 and TRBJ2-3; D unclear. CDR1 DFQATT and CDR2 SNEGSKA come from the germline V gene (reference sequence). The CDR3 has 12 residues. The CDR3 is CSARGAKETQYF. The CDR3 bases that were read are TGCAGTGCTAGAGGGGCCAAAGAGACG.

Remarks on this clone: The read terminates 3 residues ahead of where the CDR3 ends, so the germline J gene completes it. V gene TRBV19 combines with J gene TRBJ2-7; D not certain. The germline V gene encodes CDR1 LNHDA and CDR2 SQIVND (reference sequence). The CDR3 totals 13 residues. V shed 5 bases and J shed 0 bases, with 8 bases lying between them. CDR3 bases read: TGTGCCAGTAGTCGCGGATACTCCTACGAG. Translated, it gives CASSRGYSYE. The full CDR3 protein is CASSRGYSYEQYF. Using reference TRBV19 and TRBJ2-7 for the parts outside the CDR3, the full variable domain is DGGITQSPKYLFRKEGQNVTLSCEQNLNHDAMYWYRQDPGQGLRLIYYSQIVNDFQKGDIAEGYSVSREKKESFPLTVTSAQKNPTAFYLCASSRGYSYEQYFGPGTRLTVT.